Each of the 22 T cell receptor beta chains below was sequenced from the same sample in a study of beta chain features in type 1 diabetes (dated by TCRdb to the late 2010s). General findings and caveats noted by the study authors: In all four CD4+ subsets, TCRB CDR3 length was moderately but significantly shorter in type 1 diabetes patients.

The library was built by means of the immunoSEQ multiplex PCR assay. All of the isolated RNA was reverse transcribed with the High Capacity cDNA Reverse Transcription Kit, so expressed TCRB transcripts were sequenced. TCRdb carries this immuneACCESS record with in-frame sequences only. Its versions omit some clonotypes, under half of them owing to an unresolved V gene in the studies checked, with the rest unexplained. Present in this sample are over 200,000 clones, about a tenth of which were seen just once. The ten largest clones capture around 0.017% of the sample. These TCRs are of unknown antigen specificity. What was sequenced was naive CD4+ T cells from blood. What the cell subset or site label conveys for this sample: true naive CD4+ T cells. All receptors derive from a man younger than 40 with type 1 diabetes.

This clone was seen only a few times. The genes are TRBV7-2 and TRBJ2-7; 7 bases are shared with TRBD1. Germline CDR1 is SGHTA and CDR2 is FQGNSA. The ends lost 5 bases at V and 3 bases at J; junction bases unmatched: 10. The CDR3 is 15 amino acids. The CDR3, as DNA: TGTGCCAGCAGCCCGGGACAGCTAGGGGTCTACGAGCAGTACTTC. It codes for CASSPGQLGVYEQYF. The full variable domain, rest sourced from reference TRBV7-2 and TRBJ2-7, is GAGVSQSPSNKVTEKGKDVELRCDPISGHTALYWYRQSLGQGLEFLIYFQGNSAPDKSGLPSDRFSAERTGGSVSTLTIQRTQQEDSAVYLCASSPGQLGVYEQYFGPGTRLTVT.

This clone has just a few counts. This sample also contains other DNA sequences that code for the same CDR3. The gene calls are TRBV7-9 and TRBJ2-1, with D uncertain. Between the trimmed V and J ends, which lost 5 bases and 4 bases, there was a span of 12 bases. The V gene's germline CDR1 is SEHNR and CDR2 FQNEAQ (reference sequence). CDR3 length: 14 residues. The CDR3, as DNA: TGTGCCAGCAGCGAGCAGTCCAGGTACAATGAGCAGTTCTTC. Translation gives CASSEQSRYNEQFF.

This clone appeared once. The chain joins TRBV9 to TRBJ2-2; unclear D gene. This CDR3 contains 14 residues. Germline V gene data show CDR1 as SGDLS and CDR2 as YYNGEE. V dropped 3 bases and J dropped 3 bases, with 9 bases sitting between them. The CDR3 DNA is TGTGCCAGCAGCGCGGTAGCAGACACCGGGGAGCTGTTTTTT. Its protein is CASSAVADTGELFF.

The V call is TRBV6-5, the J call TRBJ1-6, with 8 bases that match TRBD1. The trim removed 4 bases at V and 10 bases at J, leaving 6 bases unmatched. This CDR3 region has 14 residues. Germline-derived CDR1 and CDR2 are MNHEY and SVGAGI. The CDR3: CASSFGQGWSPLHF. CDR3 DNA sequence: TGTGCCAGCAGTTTCGGACAGGGTTGGTCACCCCTCCACTTT.

The chain has TRBV18 and TRBJ1-6, with 9 bases identical to TRBD1. This CDR3 comprises 16 residues. J was trimmed by 3 bases and V by 3 bases; bases with no gene match: 3. Germline assignment: CDR1 KGHSH and CDR2 LQKENI. The CDR3: CASSPATGGYNSPLHF. CDR3 nucleotide sequence: TGTGCCAGCTCACCTGCGACAGGGGGCTATAATTCACCCCTCCACTTT.

For this clone: The sample has other DNA sequences that encode this CDR3 too. The chain links TRBV6-6 to TRBJ2-1; D gene unclear. Per the germline V gene, CDR1 is MNHNY and CDR2 is SVGAGI (reference sequence). There are 14 residues in the CDR3. The germline V and J ends were trimmed by 6 bases and 0 bases, with 9 bases remaining between them. CDR3 in DNA: TGTGCCAGCAGCTCTGCCAGCTCCTACAATGAGCAGTTCTTC. The encoded protein is CASSSASSYNEQFF.

The chain has TRBV7-2 and TRBJ2-3, with TRBD2 identical over 14 bases. In germline, CDR1 is SGHTA, CDR2 FQGNSA. Germline trimming cut 4 bases from V and 4 bases from J; bases unmatched to any gene: 1. The CDR3 has 15 amino acids. CDR3 nucleotides: TGTGCCAGCAGCTCGGGACTAGCGGGGGCAGATACGCAGTATTTT. It translates to CASSSGLAGADTQYF. The whole variable domain, remainder taken from reference TRBV7-2 and TRBJ2-3, is GAGVSQSPSNKVTEKGKDVELRCDPISGHTALYWYRQSLGQGLEFLIYFQGNSAPDKSGLPSDRFSAERTGGSVSTLTIQRTQQEDSAVYLCASSSGLAGADTQYFGPGTRLTVL.

J is TRBJ2-5 and V is TRBV2; D perhaps matches TRBD1 (6 bases). Germline loops: CDR1 SNHLY, CDR2 FYNNEI. The CDR3 covers 14 residues. The V end lost 4 bases, the J end lost 4 bases, and 13 bases lay between the germline ends. The CDR3 nucleotides read TGTGCCAGCAGTGGCGTAGGGGGAGCAGAGACCCAGTACTTC. Its protein is CASSGVGGAETQYF.

The chain uses TRBV2 and TRBJ2-2; no definite D call. The germline V gene has CDR1 SNHLY and CDR2 FYNNEI. This CDR3 has 12 amino acids. The V end lost 2 bases, the J end lost 8 bases, and 6 bases lay between the germline ends. CDR3 sequence reads: CASSESTGELFF. The DNA for the CDR3 is TGTGCCAGCAGTGAAAGCACTGGGGAGCTGTTTTTT.

This rearrangement joins TRBV28 to TRBJ2-6; 8 bases map to TRBD2. This CDR3 comprises 16 residues. The germline gives CDR1 MDHEN, CDR2 SYDVKM. Unmatched junction bases numbered 0, after V lost 2 bases and J lost 0 bases. CDR3 in amino acids: CASSLSGSSGANVLTF. CDR3 bases: TGTGCCAGCAGTTTAAGCGGGAGCTCTGGGGCCAACGTCCTGACTTTC.

This clone has a handful of counts. The chain is built from TRBV4-2 and TRBJ1-2; D perhaps matches TRBD1 (5 bases). Germline CDR1 reads LGHNA; CDR2 reads YNFKEQ. V lost 2 bases, J lost 4 bases, and 11 bases lay in between. This CDR3 is 14 amino acids long. CDR3 residues: CASSQSRELYGYTF. CDR3 coding DNA: TGTGCCAGCAGCCAAAGCAGGGAACTCTATGGCTACACCTTC.

This clone was detected a few times. The chain is built from TRBV27 and TRBJ2-7; tentatively, D is TRBD2 (5 bases). Germline CDR1 and CDR2: MNHEY and SMNVEV (reference sequence). This CDR3 has 15 residues. The V end was cut by 3 bases, the J end by 0 bases, with 12 bases between. In DNA form, the CDR3 reads TGTGCCAGCAGTTTCACTAGGACCGACTCCTACGAGCAGTACTTC. It codes for CASSFTRTDSYEQYF.

The chain couples TRBV6-5 to TRBJ2-2, with a tentative D call TRBD2 (6 bases). CDR1 is MNHEY, CDR2 SVGAGI, per germline. V was pared by 0 bases and J by 3 bases, with 11 bases between. The length of the CDR3 is 16 residues. CDR3 loop: CASSYSTGEDTGELFF. The CDR3 DNA is TGTGCCAGCAGTTACTCCACCGGGGAGGACACCGGGGAGCTGTTTTTT.

J is TRBJ1-2 and V is TRBV28; 10 positions agree with TRBD1. Germline CDR1 reads MDHEN; CDR2 reads SYDVKM. This CDR3 is built from 16 residues. Trimming at V came to 6 bases and at J to 4 bases, leaving 11 bases not matched to a gene. The CDR3 DNA follows: TGTGCCAGCAGCCCCAGATGGACAGGGGGTTCCTATGGCTACACCTTC. This encodes CASSPRWTGGSYGYTF.

The V gene is TRBV28, the J gene TRBJ2-7, with D possibly matching TRBD1 (6 bases). Looked up from germline, CDR1 is MDHEN and CDR2 is SYDVKM. V lost 4 bases, J lost 6 bases, and 16 bases lay in between. The CDR3 loop spans 14 amino acids. The CDR3 loop is CASSSADRDGEQYF. As DNA, the CDR3 is TGTGCCAGCAGTTCCGCGGACAGAGACGGCGAGCAGTACTTC.

The rearrangement joins TRBV29-1 to TRBJ2-3; TRBD2 matches at 9 bases. Per germline, CDR1 SQVTM and CDR2 ANQGSEA. The CDR3 is made up of 14 amino acids. The junction had 8 bases not matched to a gene; V was cut back by 4 bases and J by 6 bases. The CDR3 reads CSVVVTSGADTQYF. The CDR3 bases are TGCAGCGTTGTAGTGACTAGCGGTGCGGATACGCAGTATTTT.

The V call is TRBV4-3, the J call TRBJ2-3; 8 nucleotides line up with TRBD2. This CDR3 has 16 residues. The germline CDR1 and CDR2 sequences are LGHNA and YSLEER. V gave up 0 bases and J gave up 5 bases; unmatched junction bases: 7. CDR3: CASSQDYRGGGDTQYF. The CDR3, as DNA: TGCGCCAGCAGCCAAGATTATCGGGGGGGAGGAGATACGCAGTATTTT.

This clone was observed a handful of times. V gene TRBV30 combines with J gene TRBJ1-1, with a possible D match to TRBD1 (6 bases). The germline CDR1 and CDR2 sequences are GTSNPN and SVGIG (reference sequence). This CDR3 comprises 13 residues. V was trimmed by 2 bases and J by 6 bases, leaving 13 bases between them. The CDR3 nucleotides read TGTGCCTGGAGTTCCCGAGGGGGAGCTGAAGCTTTCTTT. This sequence encodes CAWSSRGGAEAFF. Supplemented by reference TRBV30 and TRBJ1-1, the full variable domain reads SQTIHQWPATLVQPVGSPLSLECTVEGTSNPNLYWYRQAAGRGLQLLFYSVGIGQISSEVPQNLSASRPQDRQFILSSKKLLLSDSGFYLCAWSSRGGAEAFFGQGTRLTVV.

The chain links TRBV4-3 to TRBJ2-3; 9 positions match TRBD1. Germline CDR1 reads LGHNA; CDR2 reads YSLEER. This CDR3 spans 18 amino acids. With V trimmed by 0 bases and J by 0 bases, 7 bases remained unmatched. CDR3 bases: TGCGCCAGCAGCCAAGATTTTAAAGGGACAGGGAGCACAGATACGCAGTATTTT. As protein: CASSQDFKGTGSTDTQYF.

This clone was observed a few times. V and J are TRBV29-1 and TRBJ1-4; TRBD1 matches at 10 bases. Trimming at V came to 5 bases and at J to 8 bases, leaving 5 bases not matched to a gene. The CDR3 contains 13 residues. CDR1 is SQVTM, CDR2 ANQGSEA, per germline. CDR3 residues: CSVTGTGVEKLFF. CDR3 nucleotides: TGCAGCGTTACCGGGACAGGGGTCGAAAAACTGTTTTTT. The full variable domain, completed using reference TRBV29-1 and TRBJ1-4, is SAVISQKPSRDICQRGTSLTIQCQVDSQVTMMFWYRQQPGQSLTLIATANQGSEATYESGFVIDKFPISRPNLTFSTLTVSNMSPEDSSIYLCSVTGTGVEKLFFGSGTQLSVL.

The genes are TRBV9 and TRBJ2-3, with TRBD1 as a possible D gene (7 bases). The V end was cut by 7 bases, the J end by 2 bases, with 14 bases between. This CDR3 contains 14 residues. The V gene's germline CDR1 is SGDLS and CDR2 YYNGEE. The CDR3 sequence: CASSEGALTDTQYF. The DNA for the CDR3 is TGTGCCAGCTCGGAGGGGGCCCTCACAGATACGCAGTATTTT.

The rearrangement uses TRBV11-2 and TRBJ2-7; D perhaps matches TRBD1 (6 bases). V was pared by 5 bases and J by 0 bases, with 14 bases between. The V gene's germline CDR1 is SGHAT and CDR2 FQNNGV. The CDR3 is made up of 15 amino acids. The CDR3 nucleotides are TGTGCCAGCAGCCCCGAGACAGGTTACTCCTACGAGCAGTACTTC. This codes for CASSPETGYSYEQYF.